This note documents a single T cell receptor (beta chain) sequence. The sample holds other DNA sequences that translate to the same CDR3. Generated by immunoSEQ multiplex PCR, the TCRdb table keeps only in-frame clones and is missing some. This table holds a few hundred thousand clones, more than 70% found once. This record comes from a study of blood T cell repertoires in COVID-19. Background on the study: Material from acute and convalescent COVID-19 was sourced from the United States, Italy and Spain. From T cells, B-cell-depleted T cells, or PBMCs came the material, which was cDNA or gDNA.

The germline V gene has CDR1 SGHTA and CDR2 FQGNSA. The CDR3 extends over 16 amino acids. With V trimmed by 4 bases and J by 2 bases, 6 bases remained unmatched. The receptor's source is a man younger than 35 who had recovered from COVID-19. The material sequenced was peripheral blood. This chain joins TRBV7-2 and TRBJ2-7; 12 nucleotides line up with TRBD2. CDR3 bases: TGTGCCAGCAGCTCTAGCGGGGGGGGTTTAACCTACGAGCAGTACTTC. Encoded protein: CASSSSGGGLTYEQYF. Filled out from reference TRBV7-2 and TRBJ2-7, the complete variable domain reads GAGVSQSPSNKVTEKGKDVELRCDPISGHTALYWYRQSLGQGLEFLIYFQGNSAPDKSGLPSDRFSAERTGGSVSTLTIQRTQQEDSAVYLCASSSSGGGLTYEQYFGPGTRLTVT.